The 27 T cell receptor beta chains below were found in one sample sequenced in a study of blood T cell repertoires in COVID-19. Measured with immunoSEQ multiplex PCR; TCRdb has only the in-frame clones, and not every one. The repertoire includes approximately 200,000 clones, roughly 88% of them detected once, and roughly 4.2% sits in the top ten. The material sequenced was peripheral blood. The receptors come from a woman aged 25 to 39 with acute or convalescent COVID-19.

The rearrangement uses TRBV20-1 and TRBJ2-7; D is uncertain. V lost 3 bases to trimming and J lost 3 bases, with 21 bases between them. Germline CDR1 reads DFQATT; CDR2 reads SNEGSKA (reference sequence). The CDR3 has 16 amino acids. The CDR3 DNA is TGCAGTGCTAGTAGCTCTCAAGAGAAGTTCGGCTACGAGCAGTACTTC. The encoded protein is CSASSSQEKFGYEQYF.

CDR3: CASSFESGTYGYTF. DNA for the CDR3: TGTGCCAGCAGCTTTGAGTCCGGGACATATGGCTACACCTTC. The V call is TRBV5-8, the J call TRBJ1-2; D may be TRBD1 (6 bases). The CDR3 loop spans 14 amino acids. V was trimmed by 2 bases and J by 5 bases, leaving 13 bases between them. Per germline, CDR1 SGHTS and CDR2 YDEGEE. The whole variable domain, filled in from reference TRBV5-8 and TRBJ1-2, reads EAGVTQSPTHLIKTRGQQATLRCSPISGHTSVYWYQQALGLGLQFLLWYDEGEERNRGNFPPRFSGRQFPNYSSELNVNALELEDSALYLCASSFESGTYGYTFGSGTRLTVV.

This chain uses TRBV29-1 with TRBJ2-4; TRBD1 is a possible D gene (6 bases). The CDR3 spans 15 residues. V was cut by 7 bases and J by 0 bases, with 16 bases left in between. Germline lookup yields CDR1 SQVTM and CDR2 ANQGSEA. CDR3 DNA: TGCAGCGCGACGACAGGTATGGGAGCCAAAAACATTCAGTACTTC. Its translation: CSATTGMGAKNIQYF.

The chain has TRBV7-6 and TRBJ2-2, with D maybe TRBD1 (6 bases). Trimming removed 6 bases at V and 7 bases at J, with 15 bases between. The CDR3 has 14 amino acids. Germline CDR1 SGHVS, CDR2 FNYEAQ. For the CDR3, the DNA is TGTGCCAGCAGTCTACTGGACAGACGCGGGGAGCTGTTTTTT. Translating gives CASSLLDRRGELFF.

The genes are TRBV5-1 and TRBJ2-5; a weak D match, TRBD1 (5 bases). Trimming removed 0 bases at V and 1 base at J, with 10 bases between. Germline CDR1 is SGHRS and CDR2 is YFSETQ. The CDR3 extends over 15 amino acids. CDR3 bases: TGCGCCAGCAGCTTGGCCCCAGGGCCCCAAGAGACCCAGTACTTC. Its protein is CASSLAPGPQETQYF.

This clone has just one count. The chain combines TRBV12-3 or TRBV12-4 with TRBJ1-2; D is unclear. CDR3 length: 13 residues. The V end was cut by 3 bases, the J end by 0 bases, with 5 bases between. The CDR3 DNA follows: TGTGCCAGCAGTTTGGGAGCTAACTATGGCTACACCTTC. Residues: CASSLGANYGYTF.

The V gene is TRBV18, the J gene TRBJ1-6, with a weak D call TRBD1 (5 bases). Per germline, CDR1 KGHSH and CDR2 LQKENI. Trimming removed 2 bases at V and 1 base at J, with 6 bases between. The CDR3 is 15 amino acids. The CDR3 coding sequence is TGTGCCAGCTCACCAGGGGGGTCCTATAATTCACCCCTCCACTTT. Protein sequence: CASSPGGSYNSPLHF.

The chain uses TRBV10-1 and TRBJ2-2; the D gene is possibly TRBD2 (5 bases). Per the germline V gene, CDR1 is WNHNN and CDR2 is SYGVQD (reference sequence). The CDR3 runs 14 residues. V lost 8 bases and J lost 1, with 11 bases in between. CDR3 sequence (DNA): TGCGCCAGCGTTCTGGACTTGAACACCGGGGAGCTGTTTTTT. Translating gives CASVLDLNTGELFF.

Note on this clone: Different DNA sequences within this sample yield the same CDR3. The chain employs TRBV18 and TRBJ2-2; no clear D. The CDR3 consists of 13 residues. V lost 0 bases and J 8 bases, leaving 7 bases between the germline ends. The V gene's germline CDR1 is KGHSH and CDR2 LQKENI. The chain's CDR3 is CASSPPRLGELFF. In DNA, the CDR3 is TGTGCCAGCTCACCACCCCGTCTGGGGGAGCTGTTTTTT.

The V gene is TRBV6-1, the J gene TRBJ1-5, with D maybe TRBD1 (6 bases). Looked up from germline, CDR1 is MNHNS and CDR2 is SASEGT. The V end lost 2 bases, the J end lost 6 bases, and 8 bases lay between the germline ends. The CDR3 has 13 residues. CDR3 DNA sequence: TGTGCCAGCAGTGAAACAGGGCGTCAGCCCCAGCATTTT. Residues: CASSETGRQPQHF.

J is TRBJ2-5 and V is TRBV7-6; D might be TRBD1 (6 bases). CDR3 length: 16 amino acids. Between the trimmed V and J ends, which lost 1 base and 1 base, there was a span of 13 bases. CDR1 is SGHVS and CDR2 is FNYEAQ in the germline V gene. CDR3 amino acids: CASSLGGRGGQETQYF. The CDR3 DNA follows: TGTGCCAGCAGCTTAGGTGGGCGAGGGGGCCAAGAGACCCAGTACTTC.

This chain links TRBV6-5 with TRBJ1-2; D perhaps matches TRBD1 (5 bases). This CDR3 has 15 amino acids. V was clipped by 7 bases and J by 8 bases, with 23 bases between them. Per germline, CDR1 MNHEY and CDR2 SVGAGI. The CDR3 protein is CASKTFREAGVGYTF. The DNA for the CDR3 is TGTGCCAGCAAAACCTTTCGGGAGGCGGGGGTAGGCTACACCTTC.

The chain couples TRBV29-1 to TRBJ2-3; 7 bases are shared with TRBD2. Trimming removed 8 bases from V and 6 bases from J; junction bases left unmatched: 5. The germline V gene has CDR1 SQVTM and CDR2 ANQGSEA. The CDR3 sequence is 11 residues long. In DNA form, the CDR3 reads TGCAGCCCCCTGGGGGGGGATACGCAGTATTTT. It specifies CSPLGGDTQYF.

This clone was picked up a small number of times. The rearrangement joins TRBV12-3 or TRBV12-4 to TRBJ1-2; maybe TRBD1 (6 bases). Trimming left V 8 bases short and J 2 bases short, with 12 bases between. CDR3 length equals 13 residues. In DNA, the CDR3 is TGTGCCAGCGGGGTACAGGGAAACTATGGCTACACCTTC. This encodes CASGVQGNYGYTF.

V is TRBV28 and J is TRBJ2-1; 8 nucleotides match TRBD1. This CDR3 has 15 amino acids. Germline CDR1 and CDR2: MDHEN and SYDVKM. V shed 6 bases, J shed 7 bases, and the junction held 11 bases outside the gene matches. The CDR3 loop reads CASRRGGGTGNEQFF. DNA of the CDR3: TGTGCCAGCAGACGAGGGGGCGGGACAGGAAATGAGCAGTTCTTC.

This clone showed up just a few times. V is TRBV9 and J is TRBJ2-1, with D possibly TRBD2 on 6 matching bases. Trimming took 3 bases from V and 0 from J, leaving 16 bases between them. From germline, CDR1 is SGDLS and CDR2 YYNGEE. This CDR3 is built from 17 residues. As DNA, the CDR3 is TGTGCCAGCAGCGGTCCATCCGGAGGGAGCTCCTACAATGAGCAGTTCTTC. It translates to CASSGPSGGSSYNEQFF.

This clone was detected a few times. The chain links TRBV27 to TRBJ1-6, with D possibly matching TRBD1 (5 bases). Germline V gives CDR1 MNHEY, CDR2 SMNVEV (reference sequence). The CDR3 has 11 residues. Deletions cut 1 base from V and 14 bases from J, with 6 bases between. CDR3 in amino acids: CASSLWGALHF. The CDR3 DNA reads as TGTGCCAGCAGTTTATGGGGGGCCCTCCACTTT.

The chain joins TRBV12-3 or TRBV12-4 to TRBJ2-1; 13 bases align to TRBD2. V trimming: 7 bases; J trimming: 12 bases; junction bases outside the gene matches: 6. This CDR3 has 13 amino acids. This CDR3 is CASTILAGGLQFF. For the CDR3, the DNA is TGTGCCAGCACTATACTAGCGGGAGGGTTGCAGTTCTTC.

V and J are TRBV5-1 and TRBJ2-6, with a possible D match to TRBD1 (5 bases). The CDR3 loop spans 15 amino acids. The ends were cut back, 4 bases at V and 2 bases at J, with 10 bases in the middle. Looked up from germline, CDR1 is SGHRS and CDR2 is YFSETQ. As DNA, the CDR3 is TGCGCCAGCAGCGTAGGACAAACTGGGGCCAACGTCCTGACTTTC. This gives the protein CASSVGQTGANVLTF.

The rearrangement links TRBV18 to TRBJ1-2; possible D gene TRBD1, 5 bases. The germline V gene has CDR1 KGHSH and CDR2 LQKENI. Trimming stripped 2 bases from V and 8 bases from J, with 12 bases between. There are 13 residues in the CDR3. The CDR3 nucleotides are TGTGCCAGCTCACCAACAGGCGGGAACGGCTACACCTTC. Protein: CASSPTGGNGYTF.

V and J are TRBV6-1 and TRBJ1-6; 9 bases fit TRBD1. CDR1 MNHNS and CDR2 SASEGT come from the germline V gene. The V and J ends lost 6 bases and 7 bases, in that order; junction bases with no gene match: 4. CDR3 size: 14 residues. CDR3 in amino acids: CASRRQGGNSPLHF. For the CDR3, the DNA is TGTGCCAGCAGGCGACAGGGGGGGAATTCACCCCTCCACTTT.

The chain is built from TRBV9 and TRBJ2-2; 10 bases match TRBD1. The CDR3 consists of 13 residues. CDR1 SGDLS and CDR2 YYNGEE come from the germline V gene. The V segment lost 7 bases and the J segment 3 bases; nucleotides outside the gene matches: 0. CDR3 coding DNA: TGTGCCAGCGGACAGGGGGACACCGGGGAGCTGTTTTTT. This sequence encodes CASGQGDTGELFF.

The chain is built from TRBV11-2 and TRBJ1-1; D remains ambiguous. The CDR3 has 12 amino acids. Between the trimmed V and J ends, which lost 1 base and 6 bases, there was a span of 6 bases. Germline-derived CDR1 and CDR2 are SGHAT and FQNNGV. Here the CDR3 reads CASSLGAAEAFF. As DNA, the CDR3 is TGTGCCAGCAGCTTAGGGGCCGCTGAAGCTTTCTTT.

The J gene is TRBJ1-2, the V gene TRBV10-1; no clear D. The CDR3 totals 13 residues. V lost 0 bases, J lost 6 bases, and 8 bases lay in between. Per germline, CDR1 WNHNN and CDR2 SYGVQD (reference sequence). CDR3 nucleotide sequence: TGCGCCAGCAGTGAGTCGATCGGGGATGGCTACACCTTC. Protein product: CASSESIGDGYTF.

The V and J genes are TRBV29-1 and TRBJ1-1; D uncertain. This CDR3 has 10 amino acids. Germline CDR1 SQVTM, CDR2 ANQGSEA. V lost 5 bases and J 9 bases, leaving 10 bases between the germline ends. The CDR3 region is CSVSSYKAFF. The CDR3 region has the DNA TGCAGCGTTTCCTCGTACAAAGCTTTCTTT.

The chain recombines TRBV5-1 with TRBJ2-1; D may be TRBD2 (6 bases). This CDR3 spans 16 amino acids. CDR1 and CDR2 (germline): SGHRS, YFSETQ. Trimming removed 0 bases at V and 9 bases at J, with 19 bases between. The CDR3 bases are TGCGCCAGCAGCTTGGAGGCGGCGGGCGGGATTAGTGAGCAGTTCTTC. This translates into CASSLEAAGGISEQFF.

As to this clone: The same CDR3 arises from other DNA sequences in this sample as well. The chain joins TRBV7-9 to TRBJ1-6; D is possibly TRBD1 (6 bases). V was trimmed by 3 bases and J by 7 bases, leaving 10 bases between them. The CDR3 extends over 14 amino acids. Per the germline V gene, CDR1 is SEHNR and CDR2 is FQNEAQ (reference sequence). The chain's CDR3 is CASSLGAGNSPLHF. CDR3 in DNA: TGTGCCAGCAGCTTGGGGGCAGGAAATTCACCCCTCCACTTT.